The next 31 T cell receptor beta chains were all read from a single sample in a study of T cells after yellow fever vaccination. Each CDR3 protein gets one entry after TCRdb re-called the 5' RACE reads with MiXCR. The sample includes a few hundred thousand distinct CDR3 sequences, about 6.9% of them seen just once. The sequencing here drew on PBMCs, taken approximately 47 days after the first yellow fever vaccination. The receptors shown here come from a man between 18 and 35 years old who received the YFV17D yellow fever vaccine.

This clonotype was seen a handful of times. The rearrangement joins TRBV29-1 to TRBJ2-5, with TRBD1 identical over 7 bases. J lost 5 bases, V lost 7 bases, and 10 bases had no gene match. The CDR3 has 13 amino acids. CDR1 is SQVTM and CDR2 is ANQGSEA in the germline V gene. The CDR3 DNA is TGCAGCGACACCACAGGGGAAAGCGAGACCCAGTACTTC. Encoded protein: CSDTTGESETQYF. The whole variable domain, remainder taken from reference TRBV29-1 and TRBJ2-5, is SAVISQKPSRDICQRGTSLTIQCQVDSQVTMMFWYRQQPGQSLTLIATANQGSEATYESGFVIDKFPISRPNLTFSTLTVSNMSPEDSSIYLCSDTTGESETQYFGPGTRLLVL.

This clonotype was observed a handful of times. This chain joins TRBV2 and TRBJ1-1; no definite D call. The germline V and J ends were trimmed by 3 bases and 1 base, with 9 bases remaining between them. CDR1 and CDR2 from the germline V gene are SNHLY and FYNNEI. This CDR3 comprises 14 residues. The CDR3: CASSDGVGNTEAFF. The DNA of the CDR3 is TGTGCCAGCAGTGATGGAGTGGGGAACACTGAAGCTTTCTTT.

J is TRBJ2-1 and V is TRBV20-1; tentatively, D is TRBD2 (7 bases). Per germline, CDR1 DFQATT and CDR2 SNEGSKA (reference sequence). This CDR3 is built from 15 residues. Deletions cut 5 bases from V and 2 bases from J, with 16 bases between. CDR3 sequence (DNA): TGCAGTGCTTCAAGCCGGGGGGCCACCTACAATGAGCAGTTCTTC. It translates to CSASSRGATYNEQFF.

This clonotype was seen many times. This chain's CDR3 is CASSPRAQFTDTQYF. In DNA, the CDR3 is TGTGCCAGCAGCCCGAGAGCTCAGTTTACAGATACGCAGTATTTT. This chain connects TRBV7-3 to TRBJ2-3; no reliable D call. The CDR3 has 15 amino acids. Germline CDR1 SGHTA, CDR2 FQGTGA. V was pared by 5 bases and J by 3 bases, with 15 bases between.

This clonotype was detected many times. The chain has TRBV27 and TRBJ2-3; 7 nucleotides match TRBD2. The J segment lost 4 bases and the V segment lost 5 bases, leaving 3 bases of the junction unmatched. CDR1 MNHEY and CDR2 SMNVEV come from the germline V gene (reference sequence). This CDR3 has 13 residues. CDR3 loop: CASSLTSADTQYF. The CDR3 region has the DNA TGTGCCAGCAGTCTCACTAGCGCAGATACGCAGTATTTT.

This clonotype was detected ten times or more. The rearrangement joins TRBV12-3 or TRBV12-4 to TRBJ2-3, with D possibly matching TRBD1 (7 bases). V lost 2 bases, J lost 3 bases, and 15 bases lay in between. The length of the CDR3 is 16 residues. Here the CDR3 DNA reads TGTGCCAGCAGTTTACGGCAGGGGGGCCCTACAGATACGCAGTATTTT. It encodes CASSLRQGGPTDTQYF.

There are many counts of this clonotype. The chain employs TRBV7-8 and TRBJ2-1; maybe TRBD2 (5 bases). Looked up from germline, CDR1 is SGHVS and CDR2 is FQNEAQ. The V gene lost 0 bases and the J gene lost 7 bases, with 13 bases spanning the gap. The CDR3 length is 15 residues. CDR3 amino acids: CASSLALGRGNEQFF. CDR3 DNA: TGTGCCAGCAGCTTAGCGCTGGGCCGCGGGAATGAGCAGTTCTTC.

This chain uses TRBV7-2 with TRBJ2-1, with TRBD2 matching over 14 bases. CDR3 length equals 16 residues. Germline assignment: CDR1 SGHTA and CDR2 FQGNSA. Germline trimming cut 5 bases from V and 5 bases from J; bases unmatched to any gene: 5. For the CDR3, the DNA is TGTGCCAGCAGCCTAGGGACTAGCGGGGGAAACAATGAGCAGTTCTTC. Its protein is CASSLGTSGGNNEQFF.

This clonotype was found a few times. This chain connects TRBV12-3 or TRBV12-4 to TRBJ1-5; the D gene is possibly TRBD1 (5 bases). Trimming stripped 3 bases from V and 10 bases from J, with 10 bases between. The CDR3 contains 12 residues. This CDR3 reads CASSLRRGPQHF. In nucleotides, the CDR3 is TGTGCCAGCAGTTTGAGGAGGGGCCCCCAGCATTTT.

This CDR3 is CSVYGFVYSSYNEQFF. The CDR3, as DNA: TGCAGCGTCTACGGGTTTGTCTATAGCTCCTACAATGAGCAGTTCTTC. The gene calls are TRBV29-1 and TRBJ2-1; D remains ambiguous. In germline, CDR1 is SQVTM, CDR2 ANQGSEA. Deletions cut 6 bases from V and 0 bases from J, with 18 bases between. This CDR3 has 16 residues.

This clonotype was counted between two and nine times. The chain carries TRBV28 and TRBJ1-1, with D uncertain. The CDR3 is 14 amino acids. The V and J ends lost 3 bases and 4 bases respectively, with 12 bases between them. Germline V gene data show CDR1 as MDHEN and CDR2 as SYDVKM. CDR3 bases: TGTGCCAGCAGTTTGGGCCAGCATTCCACTGAAGCTTTCTTT. Translated, it gives CASSLGQHSTEAFF.

This clonotype occurred a few times. As DNA, the CDR3 is TGTGCCAGCAGTTACCCAAAGACCCAGTACTTC. Protein sequence: CASSYPKTQYF. The chain links TRBV6-2 or TRBV6-3 to TRBJ2-5; no reliable D call. Germline loops: CDR1 MNHEY, CDR2 SVGEGT. This CDR3 comprises 11 residues. Trimming left V 2 bases short and J 6 bases short, with 4 bases between.

This clonotype was detected ten times or more. V usage is TRBV27 and J usage is TRBJ2-5, with a possible D match to TRBD1 (6 bases). Germline CDR1 and CDR2: MNHEY and SMNVEV (reference sequence). V was pared by 3 bases and J by 4 bases, with 15 bases between. The CDR3 covers 15 residues. Here the CDR3 reads CASSFIGLGGETQYF. The CDR3 DNA is TGTGCCAGCAGTTTTATAGGGTTAGGGGGAGAGACCCAGTACTTC.

This clonotype was picked up a small number of times. V usage is TRBV4-3 and J usage is TRBJ2-3; 9 bases fit TRBD2. The CDR3 has 18 amino acids. Germline V CDR1 and CDR2: LGHNA, YSLEER. Trimming removed 0 bases from V and 5 bases from J; junction bases left unmatched: 12. The CDR3 sequence is CASSQDRRGGPDRDTQYF. The CDR3 DNA is TGCGCCAGCAGCCAAGATCGGCGGGGGGGGCCGGACAGAGATACGCAGTATTTT.

The chain combines TRBV7-8 with TRBJ2-1, with a weak D call TRBD2 (6 bases). Trimming removed 5 bases from V and 9 bases from J, with 11 bases in between. This CDR3 is 12 amino acids long. Germline V gives CDR1 SGHVS, CDR2 FQNEAQ. The CDR3 loop reads CASSPAGGEQFF. CDR3 nucleotides: TGTGCCAGCAGCCCCGCCGGGGGTGAGCAGTTCTTC.

This clonotype was picked up a small number of times. This sequence joins TRBV29-1 and TRBJ1-2; no reliable D call. This CDR3 has 13 residues. Germline loops: CDR1 SQVTM, CDR2 ANQGSEA. V lost 6 bases and J lost 0, with 11 bases in between. CDR3 nucleotide sequence: TGCAGCGTCCGCCCAGCGGCTAACTATGGCTACACCTTC. Translation gives CSVRPAANYGYTF.

This clonotype was counted many times. The V call is TRBV11-2, the J call TRBJ2-1; TRBD2 matches at 7 bases. Germline CDR1 is SGHAT and CDR2 is FQNNGV. The trim removed 1 base at V and 0 bases at J, leaving 9 bases unmatched. The CDR3 has 18 residues. CDR3 amino acids: CASSLVGRGLSSYNEQFF. The DNA for the CDR3 is TGTGCCAGCAGCTTAGTAGGGAGGGGTCTTAGCTCCTACAATGAGCAGTTCTTC.

This clonotype has just a few counts. The CDR3 loop reads CASSRQGQPYNEQFF. The CDR3, as DNA: TGTGCCAGCAGCCGACAGGGTCAGCCGTACAATGAGCAGTTCTTC. The J gene is TRBJ2-1, the V gene TRBV5-5, with TRBD1 matching 7 bases. J gave up 4 bases and V 4 bases, and 8 bases lay outside the gene matches. CDR1 and CDR2 (germline): SGHKS, YYEKEE (reference sequence). This CDR3 comprises 15 residues.

This clonotype was observed a few times. The chain employs TRBV5-1 and TRBJ2-7, with D unclear. The germline V gene has CDR1 SGHRS and CDR2 YFSETQ. This CDR3 has 12 residues. Trimming pared 2 bases from V and 6 bases from J, leaving 9 bases between. The CDR3 is CASSLHGLEQYF. The CDR3 DNA follows: TGCGCCAGCAGCTTACACGGCCTCGAGCAGTACTTC.

The chain is built from TRBV7-9 and TRBJ1-2, with D possibly TRBD1 on 6 matching bases. The germline V and J ends were trimmed by 5 bases and 5 bases, with 12 bases remaining between them. CDR1 and CDR2 (germline): SEHNR, FQNEAQ (reference sequence). The CDR3 contains 13 residues. CDR3 nucleotides: TGTGCCAGCAGCCTAACAGGGAGGTATGGCTACACCTTC. It codes for CASSLTGRYGYTF.

This clonotype was seen only a few times. The chain joins TRBV10-2 to TRBJ2-7, with TRBD2 matching 13 bases. The V and J ends lost 7 bases and 3 bases, in that order; junction bases with no gene match: 3. The CDR3 contains 14 residues. The germline gives CDR1 WSHSY, CDR2 SAAADI. The CDR3 DNA reads as TGCGCCAGCACTGGGACTAGCGGGATCTACGAGCAGTACTTC. It encodes CASTGTSGIYEQYF.

This clonotype showed up just a few times. This rearrangement joins TRBV9 to TRBJ1-2; tentative D call: TRBD1 (5 bases). The CDR3 covers 15 residues. V was pared by 0 bases and J by 4 bases, with 13 bases between. Germline lookup yields CDR1 SGDLS and CDR2 YYNGEE. The chain's CDR3 is CASSVGGGVGYGYTF. CDR3 coding DNA: TGTGCCAGCAGCGTAGGTGGAGGGGTGGGCTATGGCTACACCTTC.

The chain is built from TRBV12-3 or TRBV12-4 and TRBJ2-3; tentatively, D is TRBD2 (6 bases). The CDR3 is 15 amino acids. V lost 5 bases to trimming and J lost 7 bases, with 19 bases between them. CDR3 protein: CASSARDVLRNTQYF. In DNA form, the CDR3 reads TGTGCCAGCAGTGCGCGGGATGTCCTTAGGAATACGCAGTATTTT.

The sample holds a few counts of this clonotype. The chain employs TRBV29-1 and TRBJ2-2; D is undetermined. The CDR3 has 14 amino acids. Germline V gene data show CDR1 as SQVTM and CDR2 as ANQGSEA. V was clipped by 6 bases and J by 3 bases, with 14 bases between them. CDR3 in DNA: TGCAGCGTCGCCGAAGTTGGAGACACCGGGGAGCTGTTTTTT. Translated, it gives CSVAEVGDTGELFF.

The chain joins TRBV4-3 to TRBJ2-2; no firm D call. V was clipped by 0 bases and J by 2 bases, with 4 bases between them. The CDR3 consists of 14 residues. Germline assignment: CDR1 LGHNA and CDR2 YSLEER. The DNA of the CDR3 is TGCGCCAGCAGCCAAGAAAGTAACACCGGGGAGCTGTTTTTT. Encoded protein: CASSQESNTGELFF.

The chain joins TRBV7-9 to TRBJ1-2; TRBD1 aligns across 10 bases. Germline CDR1 and CDR2: SEHNR and FQNEAQ (reference sequence). The V segment lost 7 bases and the J segment 4 bases; nucleotides outside the gene matches: 9. The CDR3 contains 15 residues. The CDR3 sequence is CASTRQGAFVYGYTF. CDR3 bases: TGTGCCAGCACCCGACAGGGGGCCTTTGTCTATGGCTACACCTTC.

The chain couples TRBV12-3 or TRBV12-4 to TRBJ1-5, with a weak D call TRBD1 (5 bases). The CDR3 loop spans 13 amino acids. Trimming took off 7 bases at V and 6 bases at J, with 13 bases between the two ends. The DNA for the CDR3 is TGTGCCAGCAAAGGGGAAGTCAGTCAGCCCCAGCATTTT. Amino acids: CASKGEVSQPQHF.

This clonotype was seen at least ten times. This chain joins TRBV5-1 and TRBJ1-2; D possibly corresponds to TRBD1 (6 bases). The germline gives CDR1 SGHRS, CDR2 YFSETQ. This CDR3 region has 17 residues. The V gene lost 0 bases and the J gene lost 5 bases, with 20 bases spanning the gap. In nucleotides, the CDR3 is TGCGCCAGCAGCTTGGGATGGGACGGATCAGGGGTATATGGCTACACCTTC. The encoded protein is CASSLGWDGSGVYGYTF.

This clonotype has a handful of counts. This chain uses TRBV9 with TRBJ2-1, with D perhaps given as TRBD1 or TRBD2 (5 bases each). Trimming removed 0 bases at V and 6 bases at J, with 13 bases between. CDR3 length equals 15 residues. Germline V gene data show CDR1 as SGDLS and CDR2 as YYNGEE. The CDR3 sequence is CASSVDSAGINEQFF. CDR3 bases: TGTGCCAGCAGCGTAGATAGCGCAGGGATCAATGAGCAGTTCTTC.

This clonotype was counted ten times or more. The chain links TRBV9 to TRBJ2-2, with D possibly TRBD2 on 6 matching bases. Deletions cut 4 bases from V and 5 bases from J, with 9 bases between. The germline V gene has CDR1 SGDLS and CDR2 YYNGEE. The CDR3 covers 13 residues. CDR3 in amino acids: CASSSTSTGELFF. CDR3 DNA sequence: TGTGCCAGCAGCTCGACTAGTACCGGGGAGCTGTTTTTT.

The V and J genes are TRBV12-3 or TRBV12-4 and TRBJ2-3; D could derive from TRBD1 or TRBD2 (6 bases each). The CDR3 covers 18 residues. CDR3 DNA sequence: TGTACCATCTGTCCTAGTGGGGGGCCGGGGTCGAGTTCGGATACGCAGTATTTT. This codes for CTICPSGGPGSSSDTQYF.